This T cell receptor (beta chain) was observed in a study of cytomegalovirus exposure and HLA in healthy donors (TCRdb year 2017). With respect to the entire study: An earlier analysis of some 600 of the donors reported about 280 Gb of sequence data and 117 million unique TCR beta sequences obtained from 180 million or so T cells. An early release covering roughly 580 HLA-typed donors comprised roughly 300 gigabases of sequencing data and 85 million to 100 million unique TCR sequences. The genetic ancestry cluster associated with self-reported Caucasian donors included around 76% of the roughly 400 genotyped donors. The study was designed to test whether signatures of past pathogen exposure could be identified by cataloging public T cell receptors. The study used immunosequencing to profile the T cell repertoires of more than 650 subjects and linked those repertoires to cytomegalovirus serostatus. In addition to the first cohort of 650 to 750 subjects, a separate validation cohort of under 150 different subjects was used. The study combined high-throughput TCR immunosequencing, statistical association of individual TCRs with disease status, and machine learning to predict cytomegalovirus infection status. A later analysis re-analyzed previously published TCR beta repertoires from 550 to 700 donors and added high-resolution HLA genotyping to study TCR occurrence patterns. Rather than using new phenotypic data, the later analysis identified candidate immune exposures from TCR beta sequences and from how often those sequences occurred across donors. An earlier analysis of approximately 500 of the donors applied high-throughput TCR beta sequencing to assess whether each TCR beta V gene segment acted as functional or pseudogenic. Alongside the repertoire data, information on donor age, sex, ethnicity and CMV serostatus was compiled. In a later genetic analysis, genome-wide SNP genotypes for about three fifths of the roughly 670 donors were used, and that subset was treated as a discovery cohort. All discovery cohort repertoires had been generated using a single sequencing platform. HLA typing covered class I and class II loci at four-digit resolution. The number of donors typed differed by locus, with 629-630 for A, B, C, DRB1 and DQB1, 522 for DQA1, about 610 for DPA1, and around 450 for DPB1. Because of strong linkage in the cohort, four or five DR-DQ haplotypes were treated as single units for association and clustering. Across 300 to 500 genotyped donors of the cohort, an average of about 240,000 unique TCR beta nucleotide sequences per donor were sequenced, and about a sixth of those sequences were non-productive.

In total, 500 to 700 healthy bone marrow donors made up the cohort. All cohort members were sampled while nominally healthy, although unrecorded immune exposures were likely present. The donor was CMV seropositive and belonged to the group of a few hundred seropositive cohort members. Every donor gave a peripheral blood sample, and the peripheral blood mononuclear cells from that sample were used for TCR beta sequencing. Genomic DNA extraction from the blood cell samples was performed with the Qiagen DNeasy Blood Extraction Kit. Spanning cysteine to phenylalanine, the CDR3 consists of 14 amino acids. Just the 42-base CDR3 DNA is kept, in frame starting at base 1. The CDR1 and CDR2 encoded by the germline V gene are KGHSH and LQKENI. V lost 7 bases and J lost 0 bases; the stretch between them is 12 bases long. Library generation was performed with the immunoSEQ multiplex PCR assay. For the multiplex PCR, a mixture combining 60 forward primers for TCR Vbeta segments and 13 reverse primers for TCR Jbeta segments was used. The CDR3 region of rearranged TCR beta genes was amplified from genomic DNA with a multiplex PCR assay. Amplified TCR beta libraries were sequenced as 87-base-pair reads on the Illumina HiSeq System. The authors processed their data as follows. A later analysis counted some 74 million unique TCR beta chains across the approximately 700 repertoires, and roughly 10 million of these chains were shared by at least two donors. Raw reads were error-corrected and collapsed into unique sequences with a nearest-neighbor algorithm that merged closely related sequences to remove PCR and sequencing errors. V, D and J gene segments were assigned by aligning CDR3 sequences to IMGT reference sequences. For a sequence to be retained, at least a six-nucleotide match to both a V gene segment and a J gene segment was required. A rearrangement was called productive if the CDR3 had no stop codons and remained in frame with V and J, and every other rearrangement was called non-productive. CDR3 was defined by IMGT convention, running from the second conserved V-encoded cysteine to the conserved J-encoded phenylalanine. In an earlier analysis of more than 550 of the donors, sequences lacking an unambiguous match to a single V gene segment were excluded. In an earlier analysis of 500 to 750 of the donors, V segments were called functional above 56.7% productive rearrangements and were called segregating when the between-donor standard deviation exceeded 5%. A statistical classification framework was developed to diagnose cytomegalovirus status using the catalog of TCR beta chain sequences. A later analysis assigned V and J genes by comparing TCR nucleotide sequences with IMGT/GENE-DB human TR gene sequences. A later analysis assigned CDR3 sequences and most-parsimonious VDJ recombination scenarios with the TCRdist pipeline. A later analysis defined each TCR beta chain by its CDR3 amino acid sequence plus V-gene family, and excluded reads lacking a unique V-gene family. In a later analysis, 550 to 650 highly shared, low-generation-probability nucleotide sequences were removed to address suspected cross-contamination and a sequencing artifact. A later analysis calculated a clonal expansion index for each public chain from normalized within-repertoire ranks of inferred template counts. A later analysis computed generation probabilities with a VDJ recombination model fitted to out-of-frame rearrangements, and checked the results against IGoR. A later analysis scored TCR-TCR, TCR-HLA and TCR-CMV co-occurrence with hypergeometric tests, applying a repertoire-size bias correction to TCR pairs. A later analysis estimated false discovery rates by permuting HLA or CMV assignments 20 times. A later analysis grouped co-occurring TCRs with DBSCAN, adding TCRdist sequence similarity when clustering within HLA-allele-positive subsets. Co-occurrence clustering excluded repertoires with fewer than 30,000 or more than 120,000 public chains, plus five with anomalous nucleotide sharing. Entries here come from immuneACCESS through TCRdb and include only in-frame sequences with V and J called. Some clones fail to appear in such tables; in the studies checked, an unresolved V gene covers under half of the shortfall, and the cause of the remainder is unknown. V and J calls plus clone size are reproduced from that table; the DNA served to infer D and trimming. The sample has 110,000 to 150,000 clones on record, around three quarters of them singletons. The biggest ten clones account for roughly 2.4% of the sample.

Overall study results and their limits: A further reported finding was that TCR beta sequences accurately predicted the HLA-A and HLA-B alleles for most subjects in the first cohort. In a later genetic analysis, fewer N-insertions in productive TCRs were reported among donors in an Asian-associated ancestry cluster than the roughly 700-donor mean. In vitro tests confirmed that a few of the cytomegalovirus-associated TCR beta chains recognize cytomegalovirus antigens. Some IMGT-functional V segments, including TRBV6-2 and TRBV6-3, could not be told apart with the 87-base-pair reads, so those segments were excluded. A cluster of highly shared sequence variants was judged likely to be a technical artifact of the sequencing pipeline. A later analysis found that most CMV-associated TCR beta chains appeared HLA-restricted, with HLA associations seemingly driven largely by CMV exposure. The cohort was sequenced for TCR beta chains only, and without alpha or paired-chain data the features that could be detected were limited. The classifier was reported to diagnose cytomegalovirus status with high specificity and sensitivity in both the original cohort and the validation cohort. For the cohort, immune exposure information was limited to CMV serostatus. An association between a missense DCLRE1C variant and V-gene and J-gene trimming of TCR beta chains was found in a later genetic analysis and replicated in an independent cohort. Strong co-occurrence of HLA alleles, especially DR and DQ, made assigning TCR associations to individual alleles difficult. Presence/absence analyses assumed roughly uniform sequencing depth across donors, an assumption that may not hold. In an earlier analysis of some 500 of the donors, most TCR beta V segments appeared in productive rearrangements about 90% or about 30% of the time, broadly matching IMGT annotations. Because counts were too low, about 15 rarely observed V segments, including chromosome 9 orphons, were left out of the earlier analysis of 587 of the donors. In a later analysis, HLA-associated TCR beta chains were found to be more clonally expanded and to have lower generation probabilities than equally common non-associated chains. Across donors, most TCR sequences were observed very rarely, whereas some public TCRs were present in many individuals. According to a later analysis, parvovirus B19, influenza, CMV and Epstein-Barr virus appeared linked to several top co-occurrence clusters. The study listed over 150 TCR beta chains as associated with cytomegalovirus. HLA typing was unavailable for some donors at each locus, so association tests used only the typed subset. The authors suggested that the approach could potentially be generalized to other disease states and immunological phenotypes. Correlated functional status among segregating V segments might reflect linkage disequilibrium, but an unknown experimental factor could not be ruled out. In a later analysis, TCR association rates were found to vary across HLA loci, with the most associated TCRs seen for DRB1 alleles and the fewest for HLA-C alleles. Specific HLA alleles were associated with about 17,000 TCR beta sequences at a false discovery rate of 0.05 in a later analysis.

This clone was found once. It lacks a known antigen. No per-base quality is available; no much larger clone lies one base away. This TCR came from a young woman in good health and CMV-seropositive. Sequencing input: PBMCs. The sequence links TRBV18 to TRBJ1-1; TRBD1 is possibly the D segment (5 matching bases). CDR3 protein: CASFAGGMNTEAFF. The DNA is TGTGCCAGCTTTGCCGGGGGGATGAACACTGAAGCTTTCTTT.